This T cell receptor (beta chain) was retrieved from a study of blood T cell repertoires in COVID-19. Trimming removed 1 base from V and 7 bases from J; junction bases left unmatched: 8. This CDR3 region has 18 residues. CDR1 is KGHDR and CDR2 is SFDVKD in the germline V gene. Profiled with immunoSEQ multiplex PCR; TCRdb holds only in-frame clones, not every one. The repertoire includes 100,000 to 150,000 clones, more than 75% of them detected once, and 4.6% sits in the top ten. The origin of this receptor is a man in his 60s with COVID-19, enrolled during active disease. The specimen sequenced was peripheral blood. This chain connects TRBV24-1 to TRBJ2-2, with TRBD2 matching over 13 bases. CDR3 in amino acids: CATSDLVPGLAGVGELFF. The CDR3 nucleotides read TGTGCCACCAGTGATTTAGTTCCCGGACTAGCGGGAGTCGGGGAGCTGTTTTTT.